This T cell receptor beta chain was documented in a study of T cell changes during pregnancy in multiple sclerosis. Assay: immunoSEQ multiplex PCR; the TCRdb copy retains only in-frame clones and omits some. The table shows about 72,000 clones, with 91% occurring only once. Here the sequenced sample was peripheral blood, taken in the third trimester of pregnancy. The receptor's source is a female donor in good health, enrolled as a control in a pregnancy study.

The CDR3 region is CASSLSRDQPQHF. CDR3 DNA sequence: TGTGCCAGCAGTTTAAGTCGAGATCAGCCCCAGCATTTT. The rearrangement links TRBV27 to TRBJ1-5; no definite D call. The length of the CDR3 is 13 residues. In germline, CDR1 is MNHEY, CDR2 SMNVEV (reference sequence). The V end was cut by 2 bases, the J end by 5 bases, with 7 bases between.